The table lists the clone carrying this T cell receptor beta chain with a few counts. Using MiXCR, TCRdb re-called clones from the PCR reads. Among about 37,000 clones listed, about 29% were seen once. The data are from a study of metastatic and nonmetastatic thyroid tumors. All patients were untreated before thyroid surgery. Germline lookup yields CDR1 MNHEY and CDR2 SVGEGT. V lost 0 bases and J lost 0, with 6 bases in between. The CDR3 has 15 amino acids. The chain uses TRBV6-2 or TRBV6-3 and TRBJ2-1; D possibly matches TRBD1 or TRBD2 (5 bases each). The clonotype was recovered from a male donor with papillary thyroid cancer or a benign thyroid nodule (not recorded which). Some clones in this sample may be carry-over from other donors' samples. The sample comprised blood. For the CDR3, the DNA is TGTGCCAGCAGTTACTCGGGGGACTCCTACAATGAGCAGTTCTTC. This gives the protein CASSYSGDSYNEQFF.